This T cell receptor beta chain was sequenced during a study of T cell responses to AZD1222 COVID-19 vaccine. This table comes from immunoSEQ multiplex PCR, and its TCRdb copy is limited to in-frame clones, with some not included. Found here are 70,000 to 80,000 clones, about nine tenths of them singletons; the top ten hold roughly 2.4%. Notes on this clone: The target antigen is unknown.

The length of the CDR3 is 15 residues. Germline CDR1 is MNHEY and CDR2 is SVGEGT. V shed 2 bases and J shed 5 bases, with 12 bases lying between them. Study findings and constraints: Donors, mostly white British, included more females; clonal diversity was possibly underestimated. Baseline serostatus was positive in only six AZD1222 recipients. The span of vaccine-associated CD4 TCRs extended across spike, with dominance at 160-218 and 743-854. Reportedly, nearly half of unique spike TCRs recognized epitopes outside B.1.351/B.1.1.7 mutations.

V gene TRBV6-2 or TRBV6-3 combines with J gene TRBJ2-2; D possibly corresponds to TRBD2 (5 bases). This TCR was recovered from an adult in good health. The sample in question was peripheral blood, obtained on day 0 of AZD1222 vaccination. CDR3 protein: CASSYRRGKTGELFF. The CDR3 region has the DNA TGTGCCAGCAGTTACCGACGGGGAAAGACCGGGGAGCTGTTTTTT.